This T cell receptor beta chain was identified in a study of cytomegalovirus exposure and HLA in healthy donors. Clones were sequenced by immunoSEQ multiplex PCR, and TCRdb holds only the in-frame ones, with some missing. Seen here are over 110,000 clones, 85% to 90% observed once, and the top ten hold just over 8.5%. As for this clone: Its target is unknown.

General study results and limits: A list of about 180 TCR beta chains associated with cytomegalovirus was given.

This CDR3 is 11 amino acids long. Germline lookup yields CDR1 DFQATT and CDR2 SNEGSKA (reference sequence). Trimming removed 7 bases from V and 2 bases from J, with 8 bases in between. Sequencing input: PBMCs. The sequence came from a man between 18 and 35 years old in good health and CMV-seropositive. V gene TRBV20-1 combines with J gene TRBJ1-1; D perhaps matches TRBD1 (6 bases). CDR3 sequence: CSVGANTEAFF. CDR3 in DNA: TGCAGTGTGGGGGCCAACACTGAAGCTTTCTTT.